This T cell receptor beta chain was recovered during a study of cytomegalovirus exposure and HLA in healthy donors. Study details: Unique TCR beta sequences numbering some 120 million came from around 180 million T cells in an earlier analysis. Study-wide points: Several top significant clusters appeared, in a later analysis, to be linked to common viral pathogens. As confirmed in vitro, three CMV-associated chains were specific for CMV antigens.

PCR used 60 Vbeta primers and 13 Jbeta primers. Profiled with immunoSEQ multiplex PCR; TCRdb holds only in-frame clones, not every one. The data show around 75,000 clones, with about 80% seen just once and about 3.5% held by the top ten. In the case of this clone: What it binds is not known.

The CDR3 runs 15 residues. The germline V gene encodes CDR1 LGHNA and CDR2 YNFKEQ. V dropped 0 bases and J dropped 1 base, with 9 bases sitting between them. This sequence was found in a man in his forties or fifties in good health and CMV-seronegative. This chain connects TRBV4-2 to TRBJ2-5; perhaps TRBD2 as D (5 bases). The specimen was PBMCs. CDR3 amino acids: CASSQDRTRQETQYF. The DNA of the CDR3 is TGTGCCAGCAGCCAAGATCGGACTCGCCAAGAGACCCAGTACTTC.